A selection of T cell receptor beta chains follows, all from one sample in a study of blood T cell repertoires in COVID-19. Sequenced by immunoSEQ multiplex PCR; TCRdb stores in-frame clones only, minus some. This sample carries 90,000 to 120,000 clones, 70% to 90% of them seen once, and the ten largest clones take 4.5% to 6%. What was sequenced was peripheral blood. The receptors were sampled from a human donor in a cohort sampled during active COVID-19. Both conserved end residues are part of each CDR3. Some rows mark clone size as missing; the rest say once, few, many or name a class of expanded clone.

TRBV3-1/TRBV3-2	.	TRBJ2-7	CASSRLGLEPYF
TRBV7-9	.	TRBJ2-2	CASSADRAGELFF
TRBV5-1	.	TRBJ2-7	CASRSAQGTYEQYF
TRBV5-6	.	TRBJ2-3	CASSLRQEYTDTQYF
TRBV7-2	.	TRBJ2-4	CASSFFGGSVKNIQYF
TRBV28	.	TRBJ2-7	CASSFDWTSRSYEQYF
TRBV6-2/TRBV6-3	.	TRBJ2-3	CASSHVAGASTDTQYF
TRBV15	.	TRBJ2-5	CATSGGRGETQYF
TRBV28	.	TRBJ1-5	CASSPTSDRASRPQHF
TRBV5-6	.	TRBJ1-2	CASSLRLNYGYTF
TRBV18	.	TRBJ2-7	CASSPPTGRSPVAFHEQYF
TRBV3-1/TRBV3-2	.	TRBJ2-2	CASSQYLGENTGELFF
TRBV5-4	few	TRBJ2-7	CASSLDRVTYEQYF
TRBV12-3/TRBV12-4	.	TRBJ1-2	CASSSVSNYGYTF
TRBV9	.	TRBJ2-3	CASSVRREGDTQYF
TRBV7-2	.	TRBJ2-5	CASSLDEEQGRRAQYF
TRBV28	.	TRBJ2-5	CASSLGWPSGRGRQETQYF
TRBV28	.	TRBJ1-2	CASSAYRTGGGYGYTF
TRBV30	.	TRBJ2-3	CAWSAMGEVKDTQYF
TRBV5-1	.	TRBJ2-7	CASNGDRDHEQYF
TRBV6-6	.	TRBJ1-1	CASSYMAGWLNTEAFF
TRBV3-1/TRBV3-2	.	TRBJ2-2	CASSQEQPTGELFF
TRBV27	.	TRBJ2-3	CASSLGLSTDTQYF
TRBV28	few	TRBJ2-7	CASIGTSDLSSYEQYF
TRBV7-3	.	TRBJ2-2	CASSPRDFTGELFF
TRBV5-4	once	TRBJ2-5	CASSQTSGRQETQYF
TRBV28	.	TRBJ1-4	CASSPDRGPNEKLFF